This T cell receptor (beta chain) was sequenced during a study of lymphopenia after photon versus proton radiotherapy. The assay was immunoSEQ multiplex PCR, and TCRdb's table has in-frame clones only and misses some. The table lists around 70,000 clones, less than 95% of them singletons, with 2% to 2.5% in the top ten. The CDR3 runs 15 residues. With 1 base removed from V and 2 bases from J, the gap between germline ends came to 10 bases. Per germline, CDR1 SGHTA and CDR2 FQGNSA. This receptor was taken from a woman in her thirties or forties with cholangiocarcinoma. This chain connects TRBV7-2 to TRBJ2-3, with D unresolved. The sample in question was peripheral blood, obtained from a patient treated with photon-based radiotherapy. The CDR3 sequence is CASSLVRTLTDTQYF. CDR3 sequence (DNA): TGTGCCAGCAGCTTAGTACGGACCCTCACAGATACGCAGTATTTT. Supplemented by reference TRBV7-2 and TRBJ2-3, the full variable domain reads GAGVSQSPSNKVTEKGKDVELRCDPISGHTALYWYRQSLGQGLEFLIYFQGNSAPDKSGLPSDRFSAERTGGSVSTLTIQRTQQEDSAVYLCASSLVRTLTDTQYFGPGTRLTVL.